A single sample is the source of the 30 T cell receptor beta chains below, sequenced in a study of identical twins. TCRdb analysed the 5' RACE reads with MiXCR anew, one entry per CDR3 protein. The sample has roughly 770,000 distinct CDR3 sequences; 15% to 20% are singletons. The data also belong to a second study, concerning T cells expressing NK-cell markers.

Source material: PBMCs. The receptors come from a woman in her late teens or twenties in good health.

The chain links TRBV12-3 or TRBV12-4 to TRBJ2-5; 13 bases map to TRBD2. This CDR3 has 17 amino acids. Unmatched junction bases numbered 9, after V lost 5 bases and J lost 3 bases. The CDR3 DNA reads TGTGCCAGCAGTGAACAACCGGGACTAGCGGGGAAAGAGACCCAGTACTTC. Translating it yields CASSEQPGLAGKETQYF.

This clonotype has just a few counts. Here the CDR3 reads CASSQVFMLAGEGIYGYTF. CDR3 DNA: TGTGCCAGCAGCCAAGTTTTTATGTTAGCGGGGGAGGGAATTTATGGCTACACCTTC. The chain joins TRBV3-1 to TRBJ1-2, with D maybe TRBD1 (5 bases). The V end lost 1 base, the J end lost 5 bases, and 26 bases lay between the germline ends. CDR3 length: 19 residues. Germline V CDR1 and CDR2: LGHDT, YNNKEL (reference sequence).

The chain combines TRBV11-2 with TRBJ2-3; TRBD2 aligns across 11 bases. The ends lost 4 bases at V and 3 bases at J; junction bases unmatched: 12. CDR1 SGHAT and CDR2 FQNNGV come from the germline V gene. This CDR3 has 18 residues. CDR3 residues: CASSSDGLAGGRTDTQYF. The CDR3 DNA sequence: TGTGCCAGCAGCTCCGACGGCCTAGCGGGGGGTAGGACAGATACGCAGTATTTT.

This clonotype was detected a few times. This chain uses TRBV25-1 with TRBJ1-5, with 9 bases fitting TRBD1. The germline gives CDR1 MGHDK, CDR2 SYGVNS. V shed 6 bases and J 4 bases; nucleotides not matched to a gene: 7. The CDR3 loop spans 15 amino acids. The CDR3 loop is CASRQQGAGNQPQHF. The CDR3 coding sequence is TGTGCCAGCAGACAACAGGGGGCGGGGAATCAGCCCCAGCATTTT.

This clonotype has just a few counts. The rearrangement links TRBV20-1 to TRBJ2-7; possible D gene TRBD2, 6 bases. Germline V gives CDR1 DFQATT, CDR2 SNEGSKA (reference sequence). The CDR3 loop spans 12 amino acids. The ends were cut back, 3 bases at V and 3 bases at J, with 9 bases in the middle. CDR3 sequence reads: CSASGTHYEQYF. As DNA, the CDR3 is TGCAGTGCTAGTGGGACTCACTACGAGCAGTACTTC.

This chain links TRBV12-3 or TRBV12-4 with TRBJ2-7, with unresolved D. This CDR3 region has 13 residues. Trimming took 8 bases from V and 3 from J, leaving 14 bases between them. The chain's CDR3 is CASSKVGNYEQYF. CDR3 in DNA: TGTGCCAGCTCCAAGGTGGGGAACTACGAGCAGTACTTC.

This clonotype occurred many times. The chain links TRBV7-2 to TRBJ1-1; tentatively, D is TRBD1 (6 bases). Between the trimmed V and J ends, which lost 2 bases and 3 bases, there was a span of 10 bases. Germline CDR1 is SGHTA and CDR2 is FQGNSA. This CDR3 contains 14 residues. The CDR3 sequence: CASSLWTVDTEAFF. As DNA, the CDR3 is TGTGCCAGCAGCTTATGGACAGTTGACACTGAAGCTTTCTTT.

The chain is built from TRBV9 and TRBJ2-7, with 8 bases matching TRBD1. Germline loops: CDR1 SGDLS, CDR2 YYNGEE. The CDR3 extends over 15 amino acids. The trim removed 0 bases at V and 2 bases at J, leaving 4 bases unmatched. The CDR3 is CASSVAVTGAYEQYF. The CDR3 DNA reads as TGTGCCAGCAGCGTAGCAGTGACAGGGGCCTACGAGCAGTACTTC.

This rearrangement joins TRBV7-6 to TRBJ2-1, with a weak D call TRBD1 (5 bases). The germline V gene has CDR1 SGHVS and CDR2 FNYEAQ. CDR3 length: 13 residues. V shed 4 bases and J shed 7 bases, with 11 bases lying between them. For the CDR3, the DNA is TGTGCCAGCAGCTCGAACTACAGGAATGAGCAGTTCTTC. Translating it yields CASSSNYRNEQFF.

This clonotype was counted only a few times. The CDR3 DNA is TGCGCCAGCAGCCAAGATAGGAGGGATTACGAGCAGTACTTC. This translates into CASSQDRRDYEQYF. The gene calls are TRBV4-3 and TRBJ2-7; possibly TRBD2 for D (6 bases). V gave up 0 bases and J gave up 4 bases, with 10 bases separating them. Looked up from germline, CDR1 is LGHNA and CDR2 is YSLEER. CDR3 size: 14 residues.

V gene TRBV10-3 combines with J gene TRBJ1-1; the D gene is possibly TRBD1 (6 bases). CDR1 and CDR2 from the germline V gene are ENHRY and SYGVKD. CDR3 length equals 13 residues. V lost 8 bases to trimming and J lost 4 bases, with 14 bases between them. The CDR3 region is CAIGGHSGTEAFF. For the CDR3, the DNA is TGTGCCATCGGGGGGCACTCGGGCACTGAAGCTTTCTTT.

There are a few counts of this clonotype. The CDR3 loop is CASSRTARYQYF. In DNA, the CDR3 is TGTGCCAGCAGCCGGACGGCTAGGTACCAGTACTTC. J is TRBJ2-7 and V is TRBV6-5; D not resolved. Germline V gene lookup returns CDR1 MNHEY and CDR2 SVGAGI. V gave up 6 bases and J gave up 10 bases, with 16 bases separating them. The CDR3 is 12 residues long.

The J gene is TRBJ2-3, the V gene TRBV29-1; 8 bases are shared with TRBD2. Trimming took 0 bases from V and 4 from J; bases not matched to a gene: 6. Germline CDR1 SQVTM, CDR2 ANQGSEA. CDR3 size: 15 residues. CDR3 residues: CSVEDGREEADTQYF. The CDR3 DNA follows: TGCAGCGTTGAAGATGGGCGGGAGGAGGCAGATACGCAGTATTTT.

The sample holds many counts of this clonotype. The V call is TRBV12-3 or TRBV12-4, the J call TRBJ2-2; 7 bases fit TRBD1. The V segment lost 5 bases and the J segment 6 bases; nucleotides outside the gene matches: 12. The CDR3 extends over 16 amino acids. CDR3 region: CASSPRQGSRSGELFF. As DNA, the CDR3 is TGTGCCAGCAGTCCCCGACAGGGTAGCCGTTCCGGGGAGCTGTTTTTT.

This clonotype was found a few times. This chain joins TRBV20-1 and TRBJ2-3; a possible D gene is TRBD2 (5 bases). V was pared by 5 bases and J by 4 bases, with 28 bases between. The CDR3 consists of 18 residues. Germline V CDR1 and CDR2: DFQATT, SNEGSKA (reference sequence). The CDR3 DNA reads as TGCAGTGCTCCCGGAAGGACTGATAACGCCTTATGGGCAGATACGCAGTATTTT. Its protein product is CSAPGRTDNALWADTQYF.

The CDR3 nucleotides read TGTGCCGTCAGGGGGGGCGCTTGGCCCACCGGGGAGCTGTTTTTT. Translating it yields CAVRGGAWPTGELFF. The V and J genes are TRBV2 and TRBJ2-2; D might be TRBD1 or TRBD2, each matching 7 bases. This CDR3 has 15 amino acids. Deletions cut 11 bases from V and 4 bases from J, with 20 bases between. Looked up from germline, CDR1 is SNHLY and CDR2 is FYNNEI. Supplemented by reference TRBV2 and TRBJ2-2, the full variable domain reads EPEVTQTPSHQVTQMGQEVILRCVPISNHLYFYWYRQILGQKVEFLVSFYNNEISEKSEIFDDQFSVERPDGSNFTLKIRSTKLEDSAMYFCAVRGGAWPTGELFFGEGSRLTVL.

This clonotype was counted a few times. V is TRBV20-1 and J is TRBJ1-4, with a possible D match to TRBD1 (6 bases). Trimming left V 0 bases short and J 0 bases short, with 14 bases between. Per the germline V gene, CDR1 is DFQATT and CDR2 is SNEGSKA (reference sequence). This CDR3 has 17 amino acids. The chain's CDR3 is CSARDGGQGSTNEKLFF. CDR3 bases: TGCAGTGCTAGAGATGGGGGGCAGGGATCAACTAATGAAAAACTGTTTTTT.

The rearrangement uses TRBV7-2 and TRBJ2-4, with 7 bases matching TRBD2. The CDR3 loop spans 15 amino acids. Losses at the gene ends were 2 bases for V and 8 bases for J; bases not matched to a gene: 9. The germline V gene has CDR1 SGHTA and CDR2 FQGNSA. The CDR3 protein is CASSLSVGGLYIQYF. The CDR3, as DNA: TGTGCCAGCAGCTTATCGGTGGGAGGGCTTTACATTCAGTACTTC.

The rearrangement uses TRBV15 and TRBJ2-1, with D unresolved. The CDR3 covers 16 residues. In germline, CDR1 is LNHNV, CDR2 YYDKDF (reference sequence). V lost 5 bases and J lost 0, with 14 bases in between. The CDR3 here is CATSRSGLSSYNEQFF. In DNA form, the CDR3 reads TGTGCCACCAGCCGTTCAGGATTAAGCTCCTACAATGAGCAGTTCTTC.

The sample holds a few counts of this clonotype. V gene TRBV5-6 combines with J gene TRBJ2-5, with a weak D call TRBD2 (6 bases). CDR3 length equals 14 residues. Between the trimmed V and J ends, which lost 2 bases and 3 bases, there was a span of 11 bases. CDR1 is SGHDT and CDR2 is YYEEEE in the germline V gene. The DNA of the CDR3 is TGTGCCAGCAGCTTCCCTAGCGCCGAAGAGACCCAGTACTTC. Residues: CASSFPSAEETQYF.

The chain's CDR3 is CASRKDRSSTDTQYF. CDR3 DNA: TGTGCCAGCCGTAAGGACAGATCTAGCACAGATACGCAGTATTTT. V and J are TRBV6-1 and TRBJ2-3; the D gene is possibly TRBD1 (6 bases). V shed 8 bases and J shed 0 bases, with 15 bases lying between them. The CDR3 length is 15 residues. The V gene's germline CDR1 is MNHNS and CDR2 SASEGT.

This clonotype has more than one count but fewer than ten. The CDR3 is CASKNGTYPKSGANVLTF. As DNA, the CDR3 is TGCGCCAGCAAAAATGGGACCTATCCTAAGTCTGGGGCCAACGTCCTGACTTTC. V is TRBV10-1 and J is TRBJ2-6; D might be TRBD1 or TRBD2, each matching 5 bases. CDR3 size: 18 residues. V was pared by 7 bases and J by 1 base, with 20 bases between. Germline CDR1 is WNHNN and CDR2 is SYGVQD (reference sequence).

This clonotype was seen only a few times. This sequence joins TRBV18 and TRBJ2-3; a weak D match, TRBD2 (5 bases). CDR1 KGHSH and CDR2 LQKENI come from the germline V gene. V shed 0 bases and J shed 3 bases, with 7 bases lying between them. CDR3 length equals 14 residues. The DNA of the CDR3 is TGTGCCAGCTCACCACCGAGGGCGACAGATACGCAGTATTTT. Protein product: CASSPPRATDTQYF.

The chain carries TRBV18 and TRBJ2-2; 11 bases align to TRBD2. From germline, CDR1 is KGHSH and CDR2 LQKENI. The CDR3 is made up of 16 amino acids. Unmatched junction bases numbered 2, after V lost 4 bases and J lost 1 base. In DNA form, the CDR3 reads TGTGCCAGCTCACACACTAGCGGGAGGAACACCGGGGAGCTGTTTTTT. Its protein product is CASSHTSGRNTGELFF.

This clonotype appeared a few times. This chain connects TRBV3-1 to TRBJ2-1, with D maybe TRBD2 (5 bases). Looked up from germline, CDR1 is LGHDT and CDR2 is YNNKEL (reference sequence). The CDR3 covers 12 residues. V lost 1 base and J 10 bases, leaving 8 bases between the germline ends. CDR3 amino acids: CASSQVASEQFF. CDR3 bases: TGTGCCAGCAGCCAAGTCGCTAGCGAGCAGTTCTTC.

The J gene is TRBJ2-4, the V gene TRBV5-1, with D possibly TRBD1 on 5 matching bases. This CDR3 spans 17 amino acids. Trimming took 1 base from V and 4 from J, leaving 18 bases between them. The germline V gene has CDR1 SGHRS and CDR2 YFSETQ. DNA of the CDR3: TGCGCCAGCAGCTTGCCCTTGGCAGGGTTTCTAAAAAACATTCAGTACTTC. Protein sequence: CASSLPLAGFLKNIQYF.

This clonotype came up a few times. The rearrangement links TRBV20-1 to TRBJ2-6; possibly TRBD2 for D (6 bases). The CDR3 sequence is 15 residues long. Germline CDR1 is DFQATT and CDR2 is SNEGSKA (reference sequence). Trimming took 7 bases from V and 2 from J, leaving 15 bases between them. The CDR3 is CSVPFGGAGANVLTF. The CDR3 coding sequence is TGCAGTGTCCCCTTTGGCGGGGCTGGGGCCAACGTCCTGACTTTC.

This clonotype appeared a few times. A much larger clone sits a single nucleotide away, making a read error possible. This chain connects TRBV6-5 to TRBJ2-7; unclear D gene. Trimming stripped 4 bases from V and 5 bases from J, with 6 bases between. CDR1 is MNHEY and CDR2 is SVGAGI in the germline V gene. The CDR3 contains 11 residues. The CDR3, as DNA: TGTGCCAGCAGTTCCCTCCACGAGCAGTACTTC. Translation gives CASSSLHEQYF.

The gene calls are TRBV4-1 and TRBJ2-7; tentatively, D is TRBD2 (5 bases). CDR1 MGHRA and CDR2 YSYEKL come from the germline V gene. V shed 0 bases and J shed 2 bases, with 17 bases lying between them. The CDR3 length is 17 residues. The CDR3 is CASSQDRVGIPAYEQYF. For the CDR3, the DNA is TGCGCCAGCAGCCAAGATAGGGTCGGGATCCCAGCCTACGAGCAGTACTTC.

In this sample, this clonotype turned up a few times. This chain connects TRBV5-1 to TRBJ2-1; TRBD2 aligns across 9 bases. The V segment lost 4 bases and the J segment 9 bases; nucleotides outside the gene matches: 8. The CDR3 is made up of 14 amino acids. Germline V lookup: CDR1 SGHRS, CDR2 YFSETQ. The CDR3 nucleotides are TGCGCCAGCAGCGAGTTTAGCGGGAGTGGTGAGCAGTTCTTC. This sequence encodes CASSEFSGSGEQFF.